This TCR beta chain was recovered during a study of CD8 T cells in Susac syndrome (dated 2019 in TCRdb). As for the study more broadly: Whether CD8+ T cell activation and differentiation in Susac syndrome was antigen driven was tested using repertoire sequencing. The clonality of the CD8+ T cell repertoire was compared across about a dozen healthy donors, around 14 Susac syndrome patients and roughly 15 multiple sclerosis patients.

Peripheral blood CD8+ and CD4+ T cells from healthy donors, Susac syndrome patients and multiple sclerosis patients were profiled using high-throughput TCR beta sequencing. The multiple sclerosis controls were treatment-naive patients who had stable or active relapsing-remitting disease and met the revised McDonald criteria. Bulk CD8+ and CD4+ T cells were purified by magnetic negative isolation, while CD8+ TEMRA cells were enriched using FACS. Blood was drawn into EDTA tubes, processed within 24 hours, and PBMCs were isolated by density gradient centrifugation. PBMCs intended for TCR sequencing were frozen in liquid nitrogen and were later thawed in a 37 degrees C water bath. Purity of sorted or isolated CD4+, CD8+ and CD8+ TEMRA cells was at least 90%. Study-wide findings and limitations: The number of individuals in the TCR sequencing and HLA analysis was acknowledged as relatively small.

The CDR3 holds 14 amino acids from the cysteine to the phenylalanine. The sequence is cut down to CDR3 DNA, 42 bases in frame from base 1. In the germline V gene, CDR1 corresponds to SGDLS and CDR2 to YYNGEE. Trimming takes 6 bases from V and 3 bases from J, and the germline ends sit 14 bases apart. Of note for this clonotype: This receptor's antigen is unknown. Base qualities are not provided; no much larger clone lies one nucleotide away.

RNA was extracted using the RNeasy kit, and about 0.45 to 1 ug of the RNA was reverse transcribed with random hexamers. The immunoSEQ multiplex PCR assay, which covers 54 Vbeta and 13 Jbeta segments, was used to amplify TCR beta CDR3 regions. To correct PCR amplification bias, a synthetic template baseline was used for both primer optimization and computational correction. Concerning the study's data processing: Reads were annotated to V, D and J genes per IMGT and analyzed with immunoSEQ Analyzer, keeping only productive sequences. To calculate clonality, Shannon entropy was normalized by log2 of the number of productive unique sequences and then subtracted from one. For each patient and control, public and private clones were evaluated within the 100 most prevalent clones. Clones were defined as Susac-specific when absent from the healthy and MS cohorts, from about 970 published viral clones and from other ImmuneACCESS disease sequences. The public reads were quality trimmed at Q25 with fastp and then assembled into clones with MiXCR by TCRdb, keeping productive beta chains. Merged by CDR3 protein, the rows form single entries marked with the most common genes and DNA. TCRdb assigned the V and J calls; the authors' analysis was not used. This sample has some 200,000 distinct CDR3 sequences in its table, and roughly nine tenths of those were observed once. Around 0.13% of the sample rests with the top ten.

The sequenced sample was CD8+ T cells from PBMCs. The origin of this receptor is a human donor with multiple sclerosis. Recombination linked TRBV9 to TRBJ2-3, with the identity of the D gene unclear. The CDR3 region reads CASTSGGPTDTQYF. The sequence in DNA is TGTGCCAGCACCTCGGGCGGACCAACAGATACGCAGTATTTT.